This is a list of T cell receptor beta chains from one sample in a study of blood T cells in healthy people across ages. From the 5' RACE reads, TCRdb called clonotypes with MiXCR, one entry per CDR3 protein. The sample contains some 1,800,000 distinct CDR3 sequences, roughly two fifths of which appear only once. The sequencing sample was made of blood. All receptors come from a human donor in good health. CDR3s include the opening cysteine and the closing phenylalanine or tryptophan. Each record gives: J gene, V gene, clone size, D gene, CDR3 DNA, CDR3 protein. The D gene is left open where the match is weak. A row's size may be missing; if present it is once, few, many or a size class.

j_gene: TRBJ1-2
v_gene: TRBV29-1
abundance: NA
d_gene: NA
CDR3nt: TGCAGCGTGGCGCGGGGAAGGGACTATGGCTACACCTTC
CDR3aa: CSVARGRDYGYTF

j_gene: TRBJ1-1
v_gene: TRBV7-9
abundance: few
d_gene: NA
CDR3nt: TGTGCCAGCAGCTTCCGGGGGGGGCACACTGAAGCTTTCTTT
CDR3aa: CASSFRGGHTEAFF

j_gene: TRBJ1-1
v_gene: TRBV6-2/TRBV6-3
abundance: NA
d_gene: NA
CDR3nt: TGTGCCAGCAGTTACACAGGGAGGGCTGAAGCTTTCTTT
CDR3aa: CASSYTGRAEAFF

j_gene: TRBJ1-2
v_gene: TRBV7-3
abundance: few
d_gene: NA
CDR3nt: TGTGCCAGCAGCCCCCTTGGTACGGGGAGCTATGGCTACACCTTC
CDR3aa: CASSPLGTGSYGYTF

j_gene: TRBJ1-6
v_gene: TRBV2
abundance: NA
d_gene: NA
CDR3nt: TGTGCCAGCAGCAGGAGAAATTCACCCCTCCACTTT
CDR3aa: CASSRRNSPLHF

j_gene: TRBJ2-1
v_gene: TRBV7-8
abundance: NA
d_gene: NA
CDR3nt: TGTGCCAGCAGCTTAATTACTAGCCGGGTTGATGAGCAGTTCTTC
CDR3aa: CASSLITSRVDEQFF

j_gene: TRBJ1-2
v_gene: TRBV5-1
abundance: NA
d_gene: NA
CDR3nt: TGCGCCAGCAGCTTGCGGCCCTCCTATGGCTACACCTTC
CDR3aa: CASSLRPSYGYTF

j_gene: TRBJ1-4
v_gene: TRBV2
abundance: NA
d_gene: TRBD1
CDR3nt: TGTGCCAGCAACGGTTGGGACAGGGATAATGAAAAACTGTTTTTT
CDR3aa: CASNGWDRDNEKLFF

j_gene: TRBJ1-4
v_gene: TRBV7-9
abundance: many
d_gene: NA
CDR3nt: TGTGCCAGCAGCTTAGGAGGCTTCAGGGAAAAACTGTTTTTT
CDR3aa: CASSLGGFREKLFF

j_gene: TRBJ2-7
v_gene: TRBV20-1
abundance: few
d_gene: TRBD2
CDR3nt: TGCAGTGCTAAGGTAGCGGGGCCCTCCTACGAGCAGTACTTC
CDR3aa: CSAKVAGPSYEQYF

j_gene: TRBJ1-1
v_gene: TRBV18
abundance: NA
d_gene: NA
CDR3nt: TGTGCCAACTCATCCAGGATAGCGAACACTGAAGCTTTCTTT
CDR3aa: CANSSRIANTEAFF

j_gene: TRBJ1-3
v_gene: TRBV5-6
abundance: NA
d_gene: NA
CDR3nt: TGTGCCAGCAACCCGGACCGAGACTCTGGAAACACCATATATTTT
CDR3aa: CASNPDRDSGNTIYF

j_gene: TRBJ1-2
v_gene: TRBV29-1
abundance: few
d_gene: NA
CDR3nt: TGCAGCGTTGTATTGAATAACTATGGCTACACCTTC
CDR3aa: CSVVLNNYGYTF

j_gene: TRBJ2-4
v_gene: TRBV27
abundance: few
d_gene: NA
CDR3nt: TGTGCCAGCAGCCACAGGAGTGGAGCCAAAAACATTCAGTACTTC
CDR3aa: CASSHRSGAKNIQYF

j_gene: TRBJ1-6
v_gene: TRBV11-2
abundance: few
d_gene: NA
CDR3nt: TGTGCCAGCAGAGATTCAGGTTCTTCACCCCTCCACTTT
CDR3aa: CASRDSGSSPLHF

j_gene: TRBJ2-5
v_gene: TRBV29-1
abundance: many
d_gene: TRBD2
CDR3nt: TGCAGCGTTCGCCGGGGGGTACAAGAGACCCAGTACTTC
CDR3aa: CSVRRGVQETQYF

j_gene: TRBJ1-1
v_gene: TRBV7-9
abundance: NA
d_gene: NA
CDR3nt: TGTGCCAGCAGACGCGACGTCACTGAAGCTTTCTTT
CDR3aa: CASRRDVTEAFF

j_gene: TRBJ2-5
v_gene: TRBV29-1
abundance: NA
d_gene: NA
CDR3nt: TGCAGCGCACGGGACGGTTGGTACCAAGAGACCCAGTACTTC
CDR3aa: CSARDGWYQETQYF

j_gene: TRBJ2-5
v_gene: TRBV3-1
abundance: NA
d_gene: NA
CDR3nt: TGTGCCAGCAGCCAAGACCGGACAATCAAGAGAACCCAGTACTTC
CDR3aa: CASSQDRTIKRTQYF

j_gene: TRBJ2-7
v_gene: TRBV6-2/TRBV6-3
abundance: few
d_gene: NA
CDR3nt: TGTGCCAGCAGTTACGCAGGGGTGGCCTACGAGCAGTACTTC
CDR3aa: CASSYAGVAYEQYF

j_gene: TRBJ2-2
v_gene: TRBV7-3
abundance: NA
d_gene: TRBD2
CDR3nt: TGTGCCAGCAGCCAACGCCGGGCTAGCGGGGTCGCCGGGGAGCTGTTTTTT
CDR3aa: CASSQRRASGVAGELFF

j_gene: TRBJ2-1
v_gene: TRBV6-6
abundance: NA
d_gene: NA
CDR3nt: TGTGCCAGCAGTTTCCAGGGTGGCAGGTCCTACAATGAGCAGTTCTTC
CDR3aa: CASSFQGGRSYNEQFF

j_gene: TRBJ2-7
v_gene: TRBV4-3
abundance: NA
d_gene: NA
CDR3nt: TGCGCCAGCAGCCAAGATCTGACCCCAAACGAGCAGTACTTC
CDR3aa: CASSQDLTPNEQYF

j_gene: TRBJ1-2
v_gene: TRBV20-1
abundance: NA
d_gene: NA
CDR3nt: TGCAGTGCTAGATCCGGGGCCCAGACCGGCTACACCTTC
CDR3aa: CSARSGAQTGYTF

j_gene: TRBJ2-7
v_gene: TRBV27
abundance: few
d_gene: NA
CDR3nt: TGTGCCAGCAGTTCGTCCTTAGGGATCCTCTCCTACGAGCAGTACTTC
CDR3aa: CASSSSLGILSYEQYF

j_gene: TRBJ1-1
v_gene: TRBV12-3/TRBV12-4
abundance: NA
d_gene: NA
CDR3nt: TGTGCCAGTCTAGGCCTACAGGGAGTTGGCACTGAAGCTTTCTTT
CDR3aa: CASLGLQGVGTEAFF

j_gene: TRBJ2-1
v_gene: TRBV7-8
abundance: few
d_gene: TRBD2
CDR3nt: TGTGCCAGCAGCCAAGGATGGGGAGGGACTAGCGGGGGGGATGAGCAGTTCTTC
CDR3aa: CASSQGWGGTSGGDEQFF

j_gene: TRBJ2-5
v_gene: TRBV6-2/TRBV6-3
abundance: NA
d_gene: NA
CDR3nt: TGTGCCAGCAGTTACTCTGGGGGTTATACCAATGAGCAGTACTTC
CDR3aa: CASSYSGGYTNEQYF

j_gene: TRBJ2-7
v_gene: TRBV6-1
abundance: NA
d_gene: TRBD1
CDR3nt: TGTGCCAGCAGTAGTGACAGGGGGGAAGAATCCTACGAGCAGTACTTC
CDR3aa: CASSSDRGEESYEQYF

j_gene: TRBJ2-5
v_gene: TRBV7-9
abundance: few
d_gene: NA
CDR3nt: TGCGCCAGCAGCCTCCCTGAAATCTCTCGGGAGACCCAGTACTTC
CDR3aa: CASSLPEISRETQYF

j_gene: TRBJ2-5
v_gene: TRBV4-3
abundance: few
d_gene: NA
CDR3nt: TGCGCCAGCAGCCAAGATGGCAGGGGGGCCCGGGGAACCCAGTACTTC
CDR3aa: CASSQDGRGARGTQYF

j_gene: TRBJ1-1
v_gene: TRBV3-1
abundance: once
d_gene: NA
CDR3nt: TGTGCCAGCAGCCAAGTTTTCCACGGCACTGAAGCTTTCTTT
CDR3aa: CASSQVFHGTEAFF

j_gene: TRBJ2-1
v_gene: TRBV29-1
abundance: few
d_gene: NA
CDR3nt: TGCAGCTTTAGGGTGAGCAATGAGCAGTTCTTC
CDR3aa: CSFRVSNEQFF